This T cell receptor (beta chain) was profiled in a study of T cell responses to AZD1222 COVID-19 vaccine. Here immunoSEQ multiplex PCR was the method, and the copy in TCRdb shows in-frame clones only, minus some. The sample lists 20,000 or so clones, approximately 88% occurring once. Notes on this clone: Its target is not known.

Germline-derived CDR1 and CDR2 are SGHNT and YENEEA. This CDR3 contains 15 residues. With V trimmed by 8 bases and J by 0 bases, 5 bases remained unmatched. Study-wide points: Baseline antibody screening turned up just a handful of seropositive AZD1222 recipients. Sampled repertoires all dated from after the peak T cell response. Reports indicate that nearly half of spike-specific TCRs are directed at unmutated variant regions.

This clonotype was sampled from an adult who received the AZD1222 COVID-19 vaccine. This chain uses TRBV11-3 with TRBJ2-3, with 10 positions matching TRBD2. This sample comprised peripheral blood, obtained 28 days after the second AZD1222 dose. The CDR3 is CASQLAGTSTDTQYF. DNA for the CDR3: TGTGCCAGCCAACTAGCGGGGACTAGCACAGATACGCAGTATTTT.